The 6 T cell receptor beta chains below come from one sample, sequenced in a study of cytomegalovirus exposure and HLA in healthy donors. PCR was performed using 60 Vbeta and 13 Jbeta primers. The data were produced by immunoSEQ multiplex PCR, yet TCRdb's version contains in-frame clones alone and is incomplete. The sample holds 54,000 or so clones, about 73% seen once. Sequenced sample: PBMCs. These receptors were taken from an older woman in good health and CMV-seropositive.

This chain connects TRBV9 to TRBJ2-2, with 8 nucleotides matching TRBD1. The V segment lost 1 base and the J segment 5 bases; nucleotides outside the gene matches: 4. Germline lookup yields CDR1 SGDLS and CDR2 YYNGEE. The CDR3 extends over 15 amino acids. CDR3 residues: CASSVRTGLTGELFF. The CDR3 DNA is TGTGCCAGCAGCGTAAGGACAGGGTTAACCGGGGAGCTGTTTTTT.

The chain employs TRBV5-5 and TRBJ2-7; D is unclear. V was shortened by 0 bases and J by 0 bases, with 10 bases between the two germline ends. This CDR3 spans 15 amino acids. Germline V gene data show CDR1 as SGHKS and CDR2 as YYEKEE (reference sequence). Here the CDR3 DNA reads TGTGCCAGCAGCTTGGACAGTCGAACCTCCTACGAGCAGTACTTC. Encoded protein: CASSLDSRTSYEQYF.

The chain employs TRBV7-9 and TRBJ1-1, with a weak D call TRBD1 (5 bases). Germline CDR1 reads SEHNR; CDR2 reads FQNEAQ (reference sequence). V was shortened by 5 bases and J by 7 bases, with 8 bases between the two germline ends. The CDR3 spans 11 residues. CDR3 coding DNA: TGTGCCAGCAGCCCCAGGGTTGAAGCTTTCTTT. This gives the protein CASSPRVEAFF.

In nucleotides, the CDR3 is TGTGCCAGCAGCGGGAAACAGGGGCTGAACACTGAAGCTTTCTTT. The encoded protein is CASSGKQGLNTEAFF. The chain links TRBV5-4 to TRBJ1-1; 7 bases match TRBD1. V lost 4 bases and J lost 0; bases outside the gene matches: 6. The CDR3 length is 15 residues. From germline, CDR1 is SGHNT and CDR2 YYREEE (reference sequence).

This clone has a handful of counts. The chain is built from TRBV19 and TRBJ1-5; D remains ambiguous. The germline gives CDR1 LNHDA, CDR2 SQIVND (reference sequence). The CDR3 totals 15 residues. The V end was cut by 5 bases, the J end by 1 base, with 12 bases between. CDR3 amino acids: CASSGLEHSNQPQHF. The DNA for the CDR3 is TGTGCCAGTAGTGGTCTGGAGCACAGCAATCAGCCCCAGCATTTT. The full variable domain, in which reference TRBV19 and TRBJ1-5 provide the parts outside the CDR3, is DGGITQSPKYLFRKEGQNVTLSCEQNLNHDAMYWYRQDPGQGLRLIYYSQIVNDFQKGDIAEGYSVSREKKESFPLTVTSAQKNPTAFYLCASSGLEHSNQPQHFGDGTRLSIL.

This rearrangement joins TRBV10-3 to TRBJ2-3; weak D call: TRBD2 (6 bases). Germline V lookup: CDR1 ENHRY, CDR2 SYGVKD. Trimming cost V 0 bases and J 2 bases, with 15 bases left between them. The CDR3 consists of 17 residues. DNA of the CDR3: TGTGCCATCAGTGAGTCCCCGGGAGTGGGTGTCACAGATACGCAGTATTTT. Its translation is CAISESPGVGVTDTQYF.